Listed here are 25 T cell receptor beta chains from one sample, sequenced in a study of blood T cell repertoires in COVID-19. Measured with immunoSEQ multiplex PCR; TCRdb has only the in-frame clones, and not every one. Counted here are hundreds of thousands of clones, over 80% occurring once; the ten biggest clones make up 10% to 13%. The source material was peripheral blood. These receptors were obtained from a woman aged 70-85 years with COVID-19, enrolled during active disease.

J is TRBJ2-1 and V is TRBV19; D is possibly TRBD1 (5 bases). The germline V gene has CDR1 LNHDA and CDR2 SQIVND (reference sequence). This CDR3 has 17 amino acids. Trimming cost V 0 bases and J 0 bases, with 12 bases left between them. The CDR3 is CASSIDTGLSSYNEQFF. The CDR3 DNA reads as TGTGCCAGTAGTATAGACACAGGCCTGAGCTCCTACAATGAGCAGTTCTTC.

The CDR3 bases are TGTGCCAGCAGTTTAATGAGGAACACAGATACGCAGTATTTT. Amino acid sequence: CASSLMRNTDTQYF. This sequence joins TRBV27 and TRBJ2-3; the D is unclear. V was shortened by 2 bases and J by 2 bases, with 8 bases between the two germline ends. Germline V gene sequence: CDR1 MNHEY, CDR2 SMNVEV (reference sequence). This CDR3 has 14 residues.

This chain joins TRBV30 and TRBJ2-1; D is undetermined. Germline V gene lookup returns CDR1 GTSNPN and CDR2 SVGIG (reference sequence). With 0 bases removed from V and 8 bases from J, the gap between germline ends came to 20 bases. This CDR3 contains 16 residues. The CDR3 DNA sequence: TGTGCCTGGAGTGTCCGCGACACTTTAAACCACGATGAGCAGTTCTTC. Translation gives CAWSVRDTLNHDEQFF. The full variable domain, rest sourced from reference TRBV30 and TRBJ2-1, is SQTIHQWPATLVQPVGSPLSLECTVEGTSNPNLYWYRQAAGRGLQLLFYSVGIGQISSEVPQNLSASRPQDRQFILSSKKLLLSDSGFYLCAWSVRDTLNHDEQFFGPGTRLTVL.

The gene calls are TRBV19 and TRBJ1-1, with D possibly being TRBD1 (5 bases). Per germline, CDR1 LNHDA and CDR2 SQIVND (reference sequence). Between the trimmed V and J ends, which lost 5 bases and 11 bases, there was a span of 18 bases. The CDR3 consists of 13 residues. The CDR3 DNA sequence: TGTGCCAGTAGTCCCTATGGGGCAGAAAGGGCTTTCTTT. Translated: CASSPYGAERAFF.

The V gene is TRBV4-1, the J gene TRBJ2-7, with TRBD1 as a possible D gene (6 bases). The CDR3 runs to 15 residues. Germline V gene sequence: CDR1 MGHRA, CDR2 YSYEKL. V lost 4 bases to trimming and J lost 0 bases, with 13 bases between them. CDR3 residues: CASSRDGTLSYEQYF. In DNA form, the CDR3 reads TGCGCCAGCAGCCGAGACGGGACACTCTCCTACGAGCAGTACTTC.

The V gene is TRBV7-9, the J gene TRBJ1-2, with a weak D call TRBD1 (5 bases). Germline V gene data show CDR1 as SEHNR and CDR2 as FQNEAQ (reference sequence). The V and J ends lost 7 bases and 1 base respectively, with 10 bases between them. The CDR3 is made up of 13 amino acids. CDR3 protein: CASTQDYNYGYTF. CDR3 nucleotide sequence: TGTGCCAGCACACAGGACTATAACTATGGCTACACCTTC.

This clone showed up just once. This chain connects TRBV18 to TRBJ1-3; D gene ambiguous. CDR3 size: 14 residues. CDR1 is KGHSH and CDR2 is LQKENI in the germline V gene. The V end was cut by 5 bases, the J end by 0 bases, with 8 bases between. In DNA, the CDR3 is TGTGCCAGCTCAGAAGGGAGCTCTGGAAACACCATATATTTT. Its protein product is CASSEGSSGNTIYF.

The chain links TRBV4-2 to TRBJ2-1; TRBD2 might be the D (6 bases). CDR1 and CDR2 from the germline V gene are LGHNA and YNFKEQ. With 4 bases removed from V and 4 bases from J, the gap between germline ends came to 17 bases. The length of the CDR3 is 16 residues. This CDR3 reads CASSRPGSSLYNEQFF. The CDR3 coding sequence is TGTGCCAGCAGCCGCCCCGGGAGTTCCCTATACAATGAGCAGTTCTTC.

This sequence joins TRBV5-1 and TRBJ2-3, with D perhaps TRBD2 (6 bases). Trimming pared 2 bases from V and 1 base from J, leaving 14 bases between. This CDR3 is 16 amino acids long. The V gene's germline CDR1 is SGHRS and CDR2 YFSETQ. The CDR3 loop is CASSFNVAVGTDTQYF. As DNA, the CDR3 is TGCGCCAGCAGCTTTAACGTAGCGGTGGGCACAGATACGCAGTATTTT.

This clone was seen only once. The chain uses TRBV7-2 and TRBJ1-5, with 11 positions matching TRBD1. The CDR3 spans 17 residues. Germline values: CDR1 SGHTA, CDR2 FQGNSA. After removal of 1 base from V and 3 bases from J, the junction contained 5 bases not matched to a gene. CDR3 residues: CASSLERTGGFNQPQHF. CDR3 coding DNA: TGTGCCAGCAGCTTAGAACGGACAGGGGGCTTCAATCAGCCCCAGCATTTT. The variable domain in full, completed from reference TRBV7-2 and TRBJ1-5, reads GAGVSQSPSNKVTEKGKDVELRCDPISGHTALYWYRQSLGQGLEFLIYFQGNSAPDKSGLPSDRFSAERTGGSVSTLTIQRTQQEDSAVYLCASSLERTGGFNQPQHFGDGTRLSIL.

Points on this clone: Other DNA sequences within the sample encode an identical CDR3. The CDR3 region is CASSRTGGDEKLFF. In DNA, the CDR3 is TGTGCCAGCAGCAGGACAGGGGGCGATGAAAAACTGTTTTTT. The rearrangement uses TRBV28 and TRBJ1-4, with TRBD1 matching 11 bases. This CDR3 is built from 14 residues. After removal of 6 bases from V and 6 bases from J, the junction contained 3 bases not matched to a gene. Per germline, CDR1 MDHEN and CDR2 SYDVKM.

The chain combines TRBV5-5 with TRBJ1-6, with D unresolved. The germline V and J ends were trimmed by 4 bases and 6 bases, with 14 bases remaining between them. CDR3 length equals 15 residues. The germline V gene encodes CDR1 SGHKS and CDR2 YYEKEE (reference sequence). The chain's CDR3 is CASSKDGRGNSPLHF. The CDR3 bases are TGTGCCAGCAGCAAGGACGGTCGGGGTAATTCACCCCTCCACTTT.

The V and J genes are TRBV5-1 and TRBJ2-3; 8 positions agree with TRBD1. CDR1 is SGHRS and CDR2 is YFSETQ in the germline V gene. V was pared by 2 bases and J by 0 bases, with 5 bases of the junction left unmatched. The CDR3 contains 16 residues. Here the CDR3 DNA reads TGCGCCAGCAGCTTTCTTCGGACAGGGAGCACAGATACGCAGTATTTT. Protein product: CASSFLRTGSTDTQYF.

This clone was counted once. This chain uses TRBV24-1 with TRBJ2-1; D may be TRBD1 (5 bases). V was cut by 4 bases and J by 7 bases, with 16 bases left in between. The CDR3 consists of 15 residues. CDR1 and CDR2 from the germline V gene are KGHDR and SFDVKD. As DNA, the CDR3 is TGTGCCACCAGTGACCCCGGGCCCCAGGGTAATGAGCAGTTCTTC. The encoded protein is CATSDPGPQGNEQFF.

This clone has at least ten counts. The rearrangement joins TRBV11-2 to TRBJ2-1, with a tentative D call TRBD1 (6 bases). The CDR3 consists of 14 residues. The V and J ends lost 1 base and 8 bases respectively, with 12 bases between them. The V gene's germline CDR1 is SGHAT and CDR2 FQNNGV. The CDR3 nucleotides are TGTGCCAGCAGCTTAGCAAGGACAGTCTATGAGCAGTTCTTC. This gives the protein CASSLARTVYEQFF.

This clone was detected only once. The chain carries TRBV6-1 and TRBJ2-1; D is uncertain. The length of the CDR3 is 11 residues. Germline values: CDR1 MNHNS, CDR2 SASEGT. The ends were cut back, 5 bases at V and 8 bases at J, with 7 bases in the middle. CDR3 sequence (DNA): TGTGCCAGCAGTTCAGGATATGAGCAGTTCTTC. This encodes CASSSGYEQFF.

In this sample, this clone turned up a few times. V is TRBV11-3 and J is TRBJ1-1; D possibly corresponds to TRBD1 (6 bases). The CDR3 consists of 14 residues. The V gene's germline CDR1 is SGHNT and CDR2 YENEEA. Trimming removed 4 bases at V and 4 bases at J, with 13 bases between. Here the CDR3 DNA reads TGTGCCAGCAGCTCAACAGGGTCGAGCACTGAAGCTTTCTTT. It yields the protein CASSSTGSSTEAFF.

V gene TRBV4-1 combines with J gene TRBJ1-6; 9 bases are shared with TRBD1. This CDR3 has 14 amino acids. J lost 9 bases, V lost 3 bases, and 3 bases had no gene match. The germline V gene encodes CDR1 MGHRA and CDR2 YSYEKL. The CDR3 loop reads CASSQGQGGSPLHF. DNA for the CDR3: TGCGCCAGCAGCCAGGGACAGGGAGGTTCACCCCTCCACTTT.

A few counts support this clone. The chain links TRBV2 to TRBJ1-1; possibly TRBD1 for D (6 bases). From germline, CDR1 is SNHLY and CDR2 FYNNEI. The V end was cut by 5 bases, the J end by 4 bases, with 11 bases between. There are 13 residues in the CDR3. Here the CDR3 DNA reads TGTGCCAGCAGTAATCAAGGGGGCACTGAAGCTTTCTTT. It encodes CASSNQGGTEAFF.

The V call is TRBV6-6, the J call TRBJ2-1; 8 bases map to TRBD2. This CDR3 has 17 amino acids. The trim removed 5 bases at V and 4 bases at J, leaving 13 bases unmatched. Germline V lookup: CDR1 MNHNY, CDR2 SVGAGI (reference sequence). The CDR3 protein is CASSPRGSGGPYNEQFF. The CDR3 DNA reads as TGTGCCAGCAGTCCCCGAGGCAGCGGGGGACCTTACAATGAGCAGTTCTTC.

The CDR3 nucleotides are TGTGCCAGCAGCCATCCGGGACAGACCTACGAGCAGTACTTC. Translation: CASSHPGQTYEQYF. The V call is TRBV7-9, the J call TRBJ2-7, with 7 bases matching TRBD1. Germline V gives CDR1 SEHNR, CDR2 FQNEAQ (reference sequence). V trimming: 5 bases; J trimming: 2 bases; junction bases outside the gene matches: 6. The CDR3 has 14 amino acids.

The rearrangement joins TRBV9 to TRBJ1-2, with 7 bases matching TRBD1. The CDR3 length is 19 residues. The junction had 22 bases not matched to a gene; V was cut back by 5 bases and J by 3 bases. From germline, CDR1 is SGDLS and CDR2 YYNGEE. The CDR3 nucleotides are TGTGCCAGCAGACTAGAACCTGGGGGTGGGGACAGCAGAGACTATGGCTACACCTTC. It translates to CASRLEPGGGDSRDYGYTF.

V is TRBV5-4 and J is TRBJ1-1; 10 bases match TRBD1. Germline V gene data show CDR1 as SGHNT and CDR2 as YYREEE (reference sequence). There are 17 residues in the CDR3. The V segment lost 3 bases and the J segment 4 bases; nucleotides outside the gene matches: 12. In nucleotides, the CDR3 is TGTGCCAGCAGCTGGAGGACAGGGGGGGTCTTGGGCACTGAAGCTTTCTTT. It specifies CASSWRTGGVLGTEAFF.

CDR3 bases: TGTGCCAGCAGCGCGGGACAGGGTGGTCAGCCCCAGCATTTT. It encodes CASSAGQGGQPQHF. The rearrangement uses TRBV9 and TRBJ1-5; 9 nucleotides line up with TRBD1. Germline-derived CDR1 and CDR2 are SGDLS and YYNGEE. Trimming took 3 bases from V and 6 from J; bases not matched to a gene: 4. CDR3 length: 14 residues.

The J gene is TRBJ1-5, the V gene TRBV27; a possible D gene is TRBD1 (6 bases). The CDR3 has 18 amino acids. V was shortened by 0 bases and J by 2 bases, with 17 bases between the two germline ends. The germline V gene encodes CDR1 MNHEY and CDR2 SMNVEV (reference sequence). DNA of the CDR3: TGTGCCAGCAGTTTATCTGGGGGAACAGGGAGAGGCAATCAGCCCCAGCATTTT. It specifies CASSLSGGTGRGNQPQHF.